The 20 T cell receptor beta chains listed next were all sequenced from one sample in a study of blood T cell repertoires in COVID-19. Sequenced by immunoSEQ multiplex PCR; TCRdb stores in-frame clones only, minus some. The data hold hundreds of thousands of clones, with approximately 88% observed a single time. Specimen: PBMCs or T cells enriched from blood (not recorded which). Source of these receptors: a woman aged 40 to 55 who had recovered from COVID-19.

This clone has just one count. V is TRBV18 and J is TRBJ2-7, with a weak D call TRBD1 (7 bases). Germline loops: CDR1 KGHSH, CDR2 LQKENI. The CDR3 runs 15 residues. The ends were cut back, 6 bases at V and 0 bases at J, with 15 bases in the middle. CDR3 coding DNA: TGTGCCAGCTCTCTCAGGGGGACTCTCTCCTACGAGCAGTACTTC. Translated: CASSLRGTLSYEQYF.

CDR3 amino acids: CASSFSNSYEQYF. CDR3 bases: TGTGCCAGCAGTTTTTCCAACTCCTACGAGCAGTACTTC. The chain employs TRBV12-3 or TRBV12-4 and TRBJ2-7; the D is unclear. V was shortened by 3 bases and J by 0 bases, with 6 bases between the two germline ends. The CDR3 consists of 13 residues.

The V and J genes are TRBV27 and TRBJ2-7; unclear D gene. The CDR3 consists of 12 residues. With 5 bases removed from V and 5 bases from J, the gap between germline ends came to 10 bases. CDR1 is MNHEY, CDR2 SMNVEV, per germline (reference sequence). CDR3 amino acids: CASSPLQDEQYF. CDR3 in DNA: TGTGCCAGCAGTCCCTTACAAGACGAGCAGTACTTC.

On this clone: The same CDR3 also results from other DNA sequences found in this sample. V is TRBV24-1 and J is TRBJ1-5; D unresolved. Germline assignment: CDR1 KGHDR and CDR2 SFDVKD. Trimming cost V 3 bases and J 4 bases, with 6 bases left between them. This CDR3 contains 13 residues. The CDR3 here is CATSDRTNQPQHF. CDR3 bases: TGTGCCACCAGTGATAGAACTAATCAGCCCCAGCATTTT.

This sequence joins TRBV3-1 (or the pseudogene TRBV3-2) and TRBJ2-5, with D hard to call. The CDR3 totals 13 residues. CDR1 is LGHDT and CDR2 is YNNKEL in the germline V gene (reference sequence). With 4 bases removed from V and 3 bases from J, the gap between germline ends came to 9 bases. The CDR3 region is CASSPEYEETQYF. CDR3 DNA sequence: TGTGCCAGCAGCCCGGAGTACGAAGAGACCCAGTACTTC.

The V and J genes are TRBV11-2 and TRBJ2-1; TRBD2 might be the D (6 bases). The germline V gene has CDR1 SGHAT and CDR2 FQNNGV. Trimming left V 5 bases short and J 4 bases short, with 18 bases between. The CDR3 is made up of 16 amino acids. CDR3 coding DNA: TGTGCCAGCAGCATAATACGGGGGACCTCTTACAATGAGCAGTTCTTC. Residues: CASSIIRGTSYNEQFF.

The chain employs TRBV7-2 and TRBJ1-1; a possible D gene is TRBD1 (6 bases). Germline values: CDR1 SGHTA, CDR2 FQGNSA. The CDR3 contains 15 residues. Trimming stripped 5 bases from V and 1 base from J, with 14 bases between. The DNA for the CDR3 is TGTGCCAGCAGCCTAAGACCCAGGGGGAACACTGAAGCTTTCTTT. Protein sequence: CASSLRPRGNTEAFF.

The chain combines TRBV27 with TRBJ1-5; D is undetermined. Germline CDR1 and CDR2: MNHEY and SMNVEV (reference sequence). The V end lost 6 bases, the J end lost 2 bases, and 14 bases lay between the germline ends. The CDR3 sequence is 15 residues long. The CDR3 DNA reads TGTGCCAGCAGCCGAGGAGTTCTAGGCAATCAGCCCCAGCATTTT. As protein: CASSRGVLGNQPQHF.

This chain uses TRBV7-2 with TRBJ2-7; D might be TRBD2 (5 bases). V was trimmed by 5 bases and J by 5 bases, leaving 10 bases between them. The CDR3 is 12 amino acids. Germline V gene data show CDR1 as SGHTA and CDR2 as FQGNSA. The CDR3 reads CASSPTRDEQYF. The CDR3, as DNA: TGTGCCAGCAGCCCAACGCGGGACGAGCAGTACTTC.

This clone is a singleton in its sample. The V gene is TRBV24-1, the J gene TRBJ2-1, with 8 positions matching TRBD2. The CDR3 has 17 residues. Germline V gene sequence: CDR1 KGHDR, CDR2 SFDVKD. Trimming took 4 bases from V and 3 from J; bases not matched to a gene: 10. The CDR3 is CATSDSGLAAVYNEQFF. In DNA, the CDR3 is TGTGCCACCAGTGACTCCGGACTAGCCGCGGTCTACAATGAGCAGTTCTTC.

The gene calls are TRBV4-1 and TRBJ1-2; D is perhaps TRBD1 (5 bases). CDR1 and CDR2 (germline): MGHRA, YSYEKL. The CDR3 runs to 14 residues. Trimming took off 4 bases at V and 7 bases at J, with 16 bases between the two ends. The DNA for the CDR3 is TGCGCCAGCAGCCGCCCAGGCGGGAGGGGTGGCTACACCTTC. The encoded protein is CASSRPGGRGGYTF.

The gene calls are TRBV7-2 and TRBJ2-1; a possible D gene is TRBD2 (5 bases). The V end was cut by 5 bases, the J end by 7 bases, with 30 bases between. The CDR3 is 19 amino acids. Germline loops: CDR1 SGHTA, CDR2 FQGNSA. The DNA of the CDR3 is TGTGCCAGCAGCCAACAGATCCAGGACTCTCTTCGGGGTGAGAATGAGCAGTTCTTC. Protein: CASSQQIQDSLRGENEQFF.

In its sample, this clone was seen a few times. The rearrangement joins TRBV11-2 to TRBJ2-3, with a possible D match to TRBD1 (5 bases). CDR3 size: 18 residues. Trimming stripped 6 bases from V and 6 bases from J, with 28 bases between. Per germline, CDR1 SGHAT and CDR2 FQNNGV. The CDR3 DNA sequence: TGTGCCAGCAGACCCCGGGCGTCCCGATACAACAACAGGGATACGCAGTATTTT. Translated: CASRPRASRYNNRDTQYF.

V is TRBV6-6 and J is TRBJ2-6; weak D call: TRBD1 (6 bases). CDR1 and CDR2 from the germline V gene are MNHNY and SVGAGI (reference sequence). CDR3 length: 13 residues. Trimming removed 6 bases at V and 4 bases at J, with 7 bases between. DNA for the CDR3: TGTGCCAGCAGCCAGGGGGGGGCCAACGTCCTGACTTTC. Its translation is CASSQGGANVLTF.

V usage is TRBV6-5 and J usage is TRBJ2-3, with a weak D call TRBD2 (6 bases). Germline V lookup: CDR1 MNHEY, CDR2 SVGAGI. V lost 5 bases to trimming and J lost 2 bases, with 14 bases between them. The CDR3 runs 15 residues. The CDR3 spells CASSPLAGNTDTQYF. In nucleotides, the CDR3 is TGTGCCAGCAGTCCTCTGGCGGGAAACACAGATACGCAGTATTTT.

The chain employs TRBV2 and TRBJ1-2, with 8 nucleotides matching TRBD1. With V trimmed by 6 bases and J by 4 bases, 7 bases remained unmatched. CDR1 and CDR2 from the germline V gene are SNHLY and FYNNEI. The CDR3 covers 14 residues. CDR3 in DNA: TGTGCCAGCAGACCCGACAGGGGACGCTATGGCTACACCTTC. Translating gives CASRPDRGRYGYTF.

The count of this clone is one. The chain combines TRBV29-1 with TRBJ1-1; D is undetermined. The V end was cut by 4 bases, the J end by 6 bases, with 21 bases between. The CDR3 runs 15 residues. The germline CDR1 and CDR2 sequences are SQVTM and ANQGSEA. The CDR3 nucleotides read TGCAGCGTTGCTCGGAGGGTAGAGGGTAGCGCTGAAGCTTTCTTT. Translated, it gives CSVARRVEGSAEAFF.

In DNA form, the CDR3 reads TGTGCCAGTAGTCCCGGTTGGCGGGAGACCCAGTACTTC. Amino acid sequence: CASSPGWRETQYF. The chain recombines TRBV19 with TRBJ2-5; D remains ambiguous. The CDR3 is made up of 13 amino acids. The V end lost 5 bases, the J end lost 5 bases, and 12 bases lay between the germline ends. Per the germline V gene, CDR1 is LNHDA and CDR2 is SQIVND (reference sequence).

The rearrangement links TRBV4-2 to TRBJ2-7, with TRBD2 identical over 12 bases. The CDR3 extends over 15 amino acids. CDR1 is LGHNA and CDR2 is YNFKEQ in the germline V gene. J gave up 4 bases and V 4 bases, and 5 bases lay outside the gene matches. The CDR3 DNA reads as TGTGCCAGCAGCCGCGGACTAGCGGGATTATACGAGCAGTACTTC. Encoded protein: CASSRGLAGLYEQYF.

A single count supports this clone. The J gene is TRBJ1-2, the V gene TRBV5-6; 11 positions agree with TRBD1. Germline CDR1 is SGHDT and CDR2 is YYEEEE. The CDR3 consists of 16 residues. Trimming took 4 bases from V and 2 from J; bases not matched to a gene: 7. CDR3 sequence (DNA): TGTGCCAGCAGCCAGGACAGGGGGCGGGCCAACTATGGCTACACCTTC. Translating it yields CASSQDRGRANYGYTF.